Shown below are 32 T cell receptor beta chains from a single sample sequenced in a study of shared clonotypes between healthy human individuals. The assay was immunoSEQ multiplex PCR, and TCRdb's table has in-frame clones only and misses some. The sample gives hundreds of thousands of clones, approximately 79% of which show up once; approximately 10% is in the top ten. Sequencing was carried out using memory CD4+ T cells sorted from blood. As for subset: CD45RA-negative fraction. The receptors derive from a man aged 25-40 years in good health.

This chain links TRBV9 with TRBJ2-2, with D uncertain. CDR1 and CDR2 from the germline V gene are SGDLS and YYNGEE. The V and J ends lost 0 bases and 1 base respectively, with 7 bases between them. This CDR3 spans 15 amino acids. The CDR3 DNA reads as TGTGCCAGCAGCGTAGATTCAGGGAACACCGGGGAGCTGTTTTTT. Its protein product is CASSVDSGNTGELFF.

The rearrangement joins TRBV5-1 to TRBJ2-2; D gene unclear. The CDR3 is made up of 14 amino acids. V gave up 1 base and J gave up 4 bases, with 8 bases separating them. From germline, CDR1 is SGHRS and CDR2 YFSETQ. The CDR3 sequence: CASSLKDPTGELFF. In DNA form, the CDR3 reads TGCGCCAGCAGCTTGAAGGATCCCACCGGGGAGCTGTTTTTT.

This clone was seen only a few times. This chain joins TRBV12-5 and TRBJ2-1; 8 bases match TRBD1. V dropped 6 bases and J dropped 7; count of bases not matched to a gene: 8. Germline values: CDR1 LGHNT, CDR2 FRNRAP. This CDR3 region has 14 residues. The CDR3 here is CASGPGQGANEQFF. Written as DNA, the CDR3 is TGTGCTAGTGGCCCAGGACAGGGAGCTAATGAGCAGTTCTTC.

The chain employs TRBV18 and TRBJ2-3; possible D gene TRBD2, 6 bases. The V end was cut by 6 bases, the J end by 0 bases, with 7 bases between. In germline, CDR1 is KGHSH, CDR2 LQKENI. The CDR3 is 13 amino acids. The CDR3 region is CASSSGSTDTQYF. In nucleotides, the CDR3 is TGTGCCAGCTCCAGCGGGAGCACAGATACGCAGTATTTT.

This CDR3 is CASSLQGGAYEQYF. The CDR3 nucleotides are TGTGCCAGCAGCCTACAGGGGGGGGCCTACGAGCAGTACTTC. The chain has TRBV27 and TRBJ2-7; a weak D match, TRBD1 (8 bases). V was trimmed by 6 bases and J by 2 bases, leaving 14 bases between them. Germline CDR1 and CDR2: MNHEY and SMNVEV (reference sequence). The CDR3 has 14 amino acids.

The chain couples TRBV6-1 to TRBJ1-5, with D perhaps matching TRBD1 (6 bases). The V end was cut by 9 bases, the J end by 0 bases, with 15 bases between. Germline CDR1 reads MNHNS; CDR2 reads SASEGT. The CDR3 sequence is 15 residues long. CDR3 protein: CASRRDNYSNQPQHF. The CDR3 region has the DNA TGTGCCAGTAGACGGGACAACTATAGCAATCAGCCCCAGCATTTT.

Turning to this clone: One end of the junction is discordant with germline, which a read error may explain. The chain carries TRBV11-2 and TRBJ2-7; 7 bases map to TRBD1. CDR3 length: 15 amino acids. Germline assignment: CDR1 SGHAT and CDR2 FQNNGV. CDR3 coding DNA: TGTGCCAGCAGCTTATTGGGACAGAGTACCTACGGGCAGTACTTC. As protein: CASSLLGQSTYGQYF.

The count of this clone is one. J is TRBJ1-2 and V is TRBV19; D not certain. The ends were cut back, 2 bases at V and 4 bases at J, with 17 bases in the middle. The CDR3 has 16 residues. In germline, CDR1 is LNHDA, CDR2 SQIVND (reference sequence). CDR3 coding DNA: TGTGCCAGTAGTATACTCCCGGCATCTAGCGGCTATGGCTACACCTTC. Translating it yields CASSILPASSGYGYTF.

This sequence joins TRBV27 and TRBJ1-5; no definite D call. The CDR3 totals 16 residues. The V gene lost 7 bases and the J gene lost 7 bases, with 23 bases spanning the gap. Looked up from germline, CDR1 is MNHEY and CDR2 is SMNVEV (reference sequence). CDR3 nucleotides: TGTGCCAGCACCCCGGCGTACGGCGCGGGTGAGCAGCCCCAGCATTTT. Translation: CASTPAYGAGEQPQHF.

With respect to this clone: Within the sample, other DNA sequences also encode this same CDR3. The chain recombines TRBV6-1 with TRBJ2-1; D is uncertain. The V and J ends lost 1 base and 0 bases respectively, with 7 bases between them. The CDR3 is made up of 15 amino acids. CDR1 is MNHNS and CDR2 is SASEGT in the germline V gene. In DNA form, the CDR3 reads TGTGCCAGCAGTGAAGAGGGAAGCTCCTACAATGAGCAGTTCTTC. The encoded protein is CASSEEGSSYNEQFF.

This sequence joins TRBV5-1 and TRBJ2-7; perhaps TRBD2 as D (5 bases). CDR1 is SGHRS, CDR2 YFSETQ, per germline. The CDR3 is 14 amino acids. Deletions cut 0 bases from V and 5 bases from J, with 12 bases between. CDR3 nucleotides: TGCGCCAGCAGCTTGGCCGGGGTTTTCGACGAGCAGTACTTC. Amino acids: CASSLAGVFDEQYF.

The chain has TRBV12-2 and TRBJ2-7; the table names TRBD2, a call not compared with the DNA. TRBV12-2 is a known pseudogene. The CDR3 runs 16 residues. The CDR3 is CASRLGLLAEPYEQYF. The CDR3 region has the DNA TGTGCAAGTCGCTTAGGCCTTCTAGCGGAACCCTACGAGCAGTACTTC.

This chain uses TRBV4-1 with TRBJ1-2, with 9 bases aligning to TRBD1. The germline gives CDR1 MGHRA, CDR2 YSYEKL. The CDR3 contains 16 residues. The trim removed 1 base at V and 4 bases at J, leaving 7 bases unmatched. The DNA for the CDR3 is TGCGCCAGCAGCCAAGGGACAGGGGTTAATGTCTATGGCTACACCTTC. Translating gives CASSQGTGVNVYGYTF.

This chain uses TRBV10-3 with TRBJ2-5; D might be TRBD1 (6 bases). Germline V gives CDR1 ENHRY, CDR2 SYGVKD. Trimming shortened V by 0 bases and J by 4 bases, and 12 bases separated the two germline ends. The CDR3 covers 15 residues. The CDR3 here is CAISESWGLGETQYF. The CDR3 bases are TGTGCCATCAGTGAGTCGTGGGGGCTGGGAGAGACCCAGTACTTC.

The genes are TRBV2 and TRBJ1-2, with 8 bases lining up with TRBD1. Germline CDR1 and CDR2: SNHLY and FYNNEI. The CDR3 runs to 13 residues. V lost 6 bases and J lost 8; bases outside the gene matches: 8. CDR3: CASRADRGQGYTF. CDR3 DNA: TGTGCCAGCAGAGCAGACAGGGGACAAGGCTACACCTTC.

The chain couples TRBV25-1 to TRBJ1-4; D remains unclear. The germline V and J ends were trimmed by 1 base and 6 bases, with 21 bases remaining between them. This CDR3 contains 18 residues. CDR1 is MGHDK, CDR2 SYGVNS, per germline. The CDR3 loop is CASSESKGRNPRDEKLFF. The CDR3 coding sequence is TGTGCCAGCAGTGAATCCAAAGGTCGGAATCCCCGGGATGAAAAACTGTTTTTT.

V usage is TRBV28 and J usage is TRBJ2-1, with a tentative D call TRBD1 (5 bases). CDR3 size: 13 residues. Trimming pared 4 bases from V and 2 bases from J, leaving 6 bases between. Germline V CDR1 and CDR2: MDHEN, SYDVKM. Here the CDR3 reads CASSSTAYNEQFF. The CDR3 DNA reads TGTGCCAGCAGTTCGACAGCCTACAATGAGCAGTTCTTC.

This clone was picked up one time. The V gene is TRBV2, the J gene TRBJ2-7; possible D gene TRBD2, 5 bases. V dropped 6 bases and J dropped 2 bases, with 14 bases sitting between them. Germline lookup yields CDR1 SNHLY and CDR2 FYNNEI. CDR3 size: 14 residues. CDR3 protein: CASRYNEGTYEQYF. CDR3 DNA sequence: TGTGCCAGCAGGTACAATGAGGGCACCTACGAGCAGTACTTC.

The V call is TRBV7-8, the J call TRBJ2-1, with 8 bases aligning to TRBD2. Germline CDR1 and CDR2: SGHVS and FQNEAQ. The CDR3 covers 15 residues. With 5 bases clipped from V and 3 bases from J, the junction kept 6 bases outside the gene matches. This CDR3 reads CASSPGLADYNEQFF. The CDR3 DNA is TGTGCCAGCAGCCCTGGACTAGCAGACTACAATGAGCAGTTCTTC.

This clone was detected ten times or more. The chain carries TRBV11-2 and TRBJ2-5; 10 nucleotides line up with TRBD1. Germline values: CDR1 SGHAT, CDR2 FQNNGV. This CDR3 contains 15 residues. With V trimmed by 5 bases and J by 5 bases, 8 bases remained unmatched. DNA of the CDR3: TGTGCCAGCAGCCAAGGGACAGGGGTTGTGGAGACCCAGTACTTC. Residues: CASSQGTGVVETQYF.

The chain combines TRBV27 with TRBJ2-7; tentatively, D is TRBD1 (5 bases). CDR1 is MNHEY, CDR2 SMNVEV, per germline (reference sequence). V lost 7 bases and J 1 base, leaving 14 bases between the germline ends. This CDR3 is built from 14 residues. The CDR3 region is CASKWTRSSYEQYF. CDR3 bases: TGTGCCAGCAAATGGACACGTTCTTCCTACGAGCAGTACTTC.

The genes are TRBV10-3 and TRBJ2-1, with 10 bases identical to TRBD2. Germline CDR1 and CDR2: ENHRY and SYGVKD. After removal of 4 bases from V and 2 bases from J, the junction contained 14 bases not matched to a gene. The CDR3 totals 19 residues. The CDR3 DNA follows: TGTGCCATCAGTGTTGATAGGACTAGCGGAATCCGAACCTACAATGAGCAGTTCTTC. Its protein product is CAISVDRTSGIRTYNEQFF.

Regarding this clone: Other nucleotide sequences in the sample specify the same CDR3. The V gene is TRBV6-5, the J gene TRBJ2-3; TRBD2 matches at 7 bases. The V segment lost 7 bases and the J segment 3 bases; nucleotides outside the gene matches: 4. CDR1 is MNHEY, CDR2 SVGAGI, per germline. The CDR3 sequence is 13 residues long. The chain's CDR3 is CASNPGGTDTQYF. CDR3 coding DNA: TGTGCCAGCAATCCCGGGGGGACAGATACGCAGTATTTT.

This rearrangement joins TRBV27 to TRBJ1-2; unclear D gene. Germline V CDR1 and CDR2: MNHEY, SMNVEV (reference sequence). V lost 0 bases to trimming and J lost 8 bases, with 13 bases between them. There are 14 residues in the CDR3. The CDR3 sequence: CASSLSFGFGGYTF. CDR3 coding DNA: TGTGCCAGCAGTTTATCTTTCGGTTTTGGGGGCTACACCTTC.

The gene calls are TRBV4-2 and TRBJ1-1; D is perhaps TRBD1 (5 bases). With 0 bases removed from V and 5 bases from J, the gap between germline ends came to 19 bases. Per germline, CDR1 LGHNA and CDR2 YNFKEQ. The CDR3 contains 17 residues. CDR3 sequence: CASSQDSFPGRETEAFF. For the CDR3, the DNA is TGTGCCAGCAGCCAAGATTCTTTTCCAGGGCGAGAAACTGAAGCTTTCTTT.

The gene calls are TRBV18 and TRBJ2-3; D gene unclear. The germline V gene encodes CDR1 KGHSH and CDR2 LQKENI. The CDR3 sequence is 15 residues long. Deletions cut 2 bases from V and 2 bases from J, with 11 bases between. CDR3 in DNA: TGTGCCAGCTCACCAACCTCAGCAGTCACAGATACGCAGTATTTT. It specifies CASSPTSAVTDTQYF.

The rearrangement uses TRBV5-4 and TRBJ2-5, with D perhaps TRBD1 (5 bases). This CDR3 has 14 amino acids. V was trimmed by 4 bases and J by 5 bases, leaving 15 bases between them. The germline CDR1 and CDR2 sequences are SGHNT and YYREEE (reference sequence). The CDR3 spells CASSLAGSGETQYF. The CDR3 nucleotides read TGTGCCAGCAGCCTTGCAGGGTCGGGTGAGACCCAGTACTTC.

The chain combines TRBV5-1 with TRBJ1-1; D is undetermined. The CDR3 consists of 11 residues. V shed 4 bases and J shed 5 bases, with 6 bases lying between them. Germline-derived CDR1 and CDR2 are SGHRS and YFSETQ. The CDR3 DNA sequence: TGCGCCAGCAGCGTTGGGACTGAAGCTTTCTTT. Its translation: CASSVGTEAFF.

This sequence joins TRBV11-3 and TRBJ2-5; no firm D call. The CDR3 loop spans 13 amino acids. Germline V gene lookup returns CDR1 SGHNT and CDR2 YENEEA. The V end lost 1 base, the J end lost 1 base, and 4 bases lay between the germline ends. In nucleotides, the CDR3 is TGTGCCAGCAGCTTAGCGGCCCAAGAGACCCAGTACTTC. Its translation is CASSLAAQETQYF.

A few counts support this clone. The gene calls are TRBV5-4 and TRBJ2-2; unclear D gene. Germline V gene lookup returns CDR1 SGHNT and CDR2 YYREEE (reference sequence). The CDR3 runs 15 residues. V was pared by 2 bases and J by 2 bases, with 10 bases between. CDR3 nucleotide sequence: TGTGCCAGCAGCTTAAGGTTAAGCAACACCGGGGAGCTGTTTTTT. It specifies CASSLRLSNTGELFF.

The chain joins TRBV5-1 to TRBJ1-1; no definite D call. V was shortened by 2 bases and J by 1 base, with 9 bases between the two germline ends. CDR1 and CDR2 from the germline V gene are SGHRS and YFSETQ. The CDR3 runs 14 residues. The CDR3 bases are TGCGCCAGCAGCTTTTTGGCGGAGAACACTGAAGCTTTCTTT. Amino acids: CASSFLAENTEAFF. The variable domain in full, with the rest retrieved from reference TRBV5-1 and TRBJ1-1, is KAGVTQTPRYLIKTRGQQVTLSCSPISGHRSVSWYQQTPGQGLQFLFEYFSETQRNKGNFPGRFSGRQFSNSRSEMNVSTLELGDSALYLCASSFLAENTEAFFGQGTRLTVV.

The chain combines TRBV7-2 with TRBJ2-1, with 14 bases aligning to TRBD2. Per germline, CDR1 SGHTA and CDR2 FQGNSA. The V gene end was trimmed by 4 bases and the J gene end by 9 bases; junction bases not matched to a gene: 5. The CDR3 contains 15 residues. The CDR3 DNA reads TGTGCCAGCAGCTCAGGGACTAGCGGGAGTTTTGAGCAGTTCTTC. This encodes CASSSGTSGSFEQFF.